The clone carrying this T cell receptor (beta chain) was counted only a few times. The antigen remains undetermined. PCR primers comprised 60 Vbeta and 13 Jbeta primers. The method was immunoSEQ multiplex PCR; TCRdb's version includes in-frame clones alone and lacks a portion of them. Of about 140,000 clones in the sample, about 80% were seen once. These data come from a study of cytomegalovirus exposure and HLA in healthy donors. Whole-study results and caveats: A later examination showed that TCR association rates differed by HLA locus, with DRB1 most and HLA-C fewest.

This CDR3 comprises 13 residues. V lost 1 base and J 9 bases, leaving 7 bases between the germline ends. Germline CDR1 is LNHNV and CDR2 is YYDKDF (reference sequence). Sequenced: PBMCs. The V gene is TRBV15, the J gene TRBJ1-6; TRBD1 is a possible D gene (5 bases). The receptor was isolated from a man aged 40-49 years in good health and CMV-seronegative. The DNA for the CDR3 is TGTGCCACCAGCAGAGGTAGGGGTTCACCCCTCCACTTT. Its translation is CATSRGRGSPLHF. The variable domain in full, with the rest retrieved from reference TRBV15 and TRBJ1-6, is DAMVIQNPRYQVTQFGKPVTLSCSQTLNHNVMYWYQQKSSQAPKLLFHYYDKDFNNEADTPDNFQSRRPNTSFCFLDIRSPGLGDTAMYLCATSRGRGSPLHFGNGTRLTVT.